This TCR beta chain was sequenced for a study of blood T cell repertoires in COVID-19. In the study overall: Sites across the United States, Italy and Spain contributed samples from acute and convalescent COVID-19.

Study processing details: It was from reference gene primer amplification that nucleated cell counts were estimated. Profiling relied on immunoSEQ multiplex PCR, and the TCRdb table lists in-frame clones only, not all of them. The DNA was the basis for D and trimming; V, J and clone size are from that table. The data show about 230,000 clones, 81% seen once. The CDR3 has 18 amino acids. Germline V gives CDR1 SGDLS, CDR2 YYNGEE. Germline trimming cut 4 bases from V and 4 bases from J; bases unmatched to any gene: 12. The source material was peripheral blood. The genes are TRBV9 and TRBJ2-3; TRBD2 aligns across 13 bases. The clonotype originates from a woman over 75 with acute or convalescent COVID-19. The CDR3 protein is CASSSPGTSGNGADTQYF. For the CDR3, the DNA is TGTGCCAGCAGCTCACCAGGGACTAGCGGGAACGGTGCAGATACGCAGTATTTT.